The rows below give T cell receptor beta chains drawn from one sample of a study of cytomegalovirus exposure and HLA in healthy donors. Repertoires were generated with immunoSEQ multiplex PCR, while TCRdb's copy carries only in-frame clones and drops some. This table has over 150,000 clones, roughly four fifths appearing once. Sequencing was performed on PBMCs. The receptor set was obtained from a man aged 40-55 years in good health and CMV-seronegative. CDR3s include the opening cysteine and the closing phenylalanine or tryptophan. A D gene is named only where the DNA matches it firmly. Some rows mark clone size as missing; the rest say once, few, many or name a class of expanded clone.

.,TRBJ2-6,TRBV6-5,.,CASSEPTRKPTF,TGTGCCAGCAGTGAACCGACACGTAAGCCGACTTTC
TRBD2,TRBJ2-2,TRBV5-6,.,CASTTLLAGGAGGELFF,TGTGCCAGCACTACACTCCTGGCCGGGGGGGCAGGCGGGGAGCTGTTTTTT
TRBD2,TRBJ2-3,TRBV11-2,once,CASSLDRTAGTRSTDTQYF,TGTGCCAGCAGCTTAGATCGGACAGCCGGGACTAGAAGTACAGATACGCAGTATTTT
.,TRBJ1-5,TRBV9,.,CASSVWVYGGVQPQHF,TGTGCCAGCAGCGTATGGGTCTATGGGGGGGTTCAGCCCCAGCATTTT
TRBD1,TRBJ1-1,TRBV6-5,.,CASSMARGDTEAFF,TGTGCCAGCAGTATGGCCAGGGGGGACACTGAAGCTTTCTTT
TRBD1,TRBJ2-6,TRBV27,.,CASKGARSGANVLTF,TGTGCCAGCAAGGGGGCGCGATCTGGGGCCAACGTCCTGACTTTC
.,TRBJ2-5,TRBV10-3,.,CAISRDSGETQYF,TGTGCCATCAGTAGGGACAGCGGGGAGACCCAGTACTTC
.,TRBJ1-3,TRBV12-2,.,CASRLGGLTEQNPNSGNTIYF,TGTGCAAGTCGCCTCGGTGGCCTGACAGAGCAAAACCCGAACTCTGGAAACACCATATATTTT
.,TRBJ1-4,TRBV4-3,.,CASSQGNPGVEKLFF,TGCGCCAGCAGCCAAGGTAACCCGGGAGTCGAAAAACTGTTTTTT
.,TRBJ1-1,TRBV7-9,.,CASSLGSTEAFF,TGTGCCAGCAGCTTAGGTTCAACTGAAGCTTTCTTT
TRBD1,TRBJ1-6,TRBV27,.,CASSGLGTGGVRFPSSYNSPLHF,TGTGCCAGCAGTGGCTTGGGGACAGGGGGTGTTCGGTTCCCGAGCTCCTATAATTCACCCCTCCACTTT
.,TRBJ2-7,TRBV11-2,.,CASSTRGSYEQYF,TGTGCCAGCAGCACCCGGGGATCCTACGAGCAGTACTTC
.,TRBJ2-3,TRBV15,.,CATSPFADTQYF,TGTGCCACCAGCCCGTTCGCAGATACGCAGTATTTT
.,TRBJ1-3,TRBV30,few,CAWVLGNTIYF,TGTGCCTGGGTCTTAGGAAACACCATATATTTT
.,TRBJ2-7,TRBV13,once,CASSFQGVSYEQYF,TGTGCCAGCAGCTTTCAAGGGGTCTCCTACGAGCAGTACTTC
.,TRBJ1-3,TRBV10-3,.,CANNFLRQSFSGNTIYF,TGTGCCAACAATTTCCTACGACAATCCTTCTCTGGAAACACCATATATTTT
.,TRBJ2-7,TRBV6-6,.,CASSSRVGDEQYF,TGTGCCAGCAGTTCCAGGGTAGGCGACGAGCAGTACTTC